Listed here is a single T cell receptor (beta chain). Its antigen is unknown. No base qualities exist here, and no much larger clone lies one base off it. The time point label for this specimen denotes: baseline before first vaccination. Vaccinee samples were obtained from the UK trials COV001 and COV002, which included a single-blind randomized controlled phase 2/3 trial of AZD1222 (ChAdOx1 nCoV-19) in healthy adults. Trial participant PBMC samples were collected at day 0 and day 28 after the second dose for TCRbeta chain sequencing. The data originate from a study of T cell responses to AZD1222 COVID-19 vaccine (TCRdb year 2021). About the investigation overall: AZD1222 recipients whose second dose came at about 4 weeks and those whose second dose came at about 12 weeks were combined into one group, since spike-specific TCR depth and breadth did not differ between the two schedules. A total of 230 to 250 trial participants underwent TCR sequencing, of whom around 200 received two doses of AZD1222 and about 26 received two doses of the MenACWY control vaccine. Trial participants were enrolled into age subgroups of 18-55, 56-69 and 70-plus years, which contained approximately 150, 30 and 60 TCR-sequenced participants, respectively. What the research found in general, with its limitations: In the small 56-69-year group, the increase in depth fell short of significance, most likely because of low power. After two AZD1222 doses, spike-specific TCR breadth and depth were significantly higher than at day 0 and than in MenACWY recipients. Vaccine-associated CD4 TCRs spanned the whole spike protein, with dominant responses in regions 160-218 and 743-854. Nearly half of unique spike-specific TCRs reportedly recognized epitopes outside regions mutated in the B.1.351 and B.1.1.7 variants. Only six AZD1222 recipients were SARS-CoV-2 seropositive at baseline, limiting conclusions about previously exposed vaccinees. Participants were mostly white British, with more females than males. The authors suggested clonal diversity may have been underestimated. No day 14 peak-response samples were available, so repertoires were characterized only after the peak T cell response.

The CDR3 regions of human TCRbeta chains were analyzed by immunosequencing. In the original analysis: TCRs in the repertoires were compared against a reference library of SARS-CoV-2-specific TCRs that had been generated with the MIRA antigen-specificity platform. Breadth meant the fraction of unique TCRs that were SARS-CoV-2-associated, whereas depth meant the fraction of total T cells that were SARS-CoV-2-associated. Using the MIRA data, each spike-specific TCR was mapped to the spike region that the TCR reacts to and placed in a CD4 or CD8 class. Log10-transformed breadth and depth values were compared by one-way ANOVA with Sidak's multiple comparisons tests. The clones in this table, taken by TCRdb from immuneACCESS, are in-frame only. Not every clone is retained; where verified, under half of the shortfall comes from an unresolved V gene, and the cause of the rest is unknown. The DNA was the basis for D and trimming; V, J and clone size are from that table. The sample profile shows about 150,000 clones; 75% to 95% of them were found once. Together, the top ten hold 1.5% to 2% of the sample.

The specimen was peripheral blood, collected on day 0 of AZD1222 vaccination. This clonotype was obtained from an adult in good health.

The CDR3 in this case is CASSRRQGDEKLFF. The bases are TGCGCCAGCAGCCGGAGACAGGGTGATGAAAAACTGTTTTTT. Rearrangement joined TRBV5-1 to TRBJ1-4; 7 nucleotides in the junction match TRBD1. Its CDR3 holds 14 amino acids, cysteine through phenylalanine. The sequence is cut down to CDR3 DNA, 42 bases in frame from base 1. Taken from the germline V gene, the CDR1 and CDR2 loops are SGHRS and YFSETQ. V is pruned by 4 bases and J by 6 bases, leaving 6 bases of the junction without a gene match.